Listed below are T cell receptor beta chains from one sample, sequenced in a study of cytomegalovirus exposure and HLA in healthy donors. Repertoires were generated with immunoSEQ multiplex PCR, while TCRdb's copy carries only in-frame clones and drops some. The table lists 140,000 to 150,000 clones. The sample consisted of PBMCs. These receptors were taken from a male donor in good health and CMV-seronegative. Each CDR3 is given with its conserved first and last residue. The D gene is left open where the match is weak.

>TRBJ1-5|.|TRBV5-8
CASSPFLNQPQHF
TGTGCCAGCAGCCCGTTCCTGAATCAGCCCCAGCATTTT
>TRBJ2-1|TRBD2|TRBV5-8
CASSLGTSGRGSYNEQFF
TGTGCCAGCAGCCTGGGGACTAGCGGGAGGGGCTCCTACAATGAGCAGTTCTTC
>TRBJ2-2|.|TRBV5-1
CASSGGFYSSGELFF
TGCGCCAGCAGTGGTGGGTTTTACAGTAGCGGGGAGCTGTTTTTT
>TRBJ2-7|TRBD2|TRBV13
CASSLGGTSEYEQYF
TGTGCCAGCAGCTTAGGCGGGACTAGCGAGTACGAGCAGTACTTC
>TRBJ2-7|TRBD1|TRBV7-2
CASSWPGTGGLSYEQYF
TGTGCCAGCAGCTGGCCCGGGACAGGGGGTCTCTCCTACGAGCAGTACTTC
>TRBJ2-1|TRBD2|TRBV19
CASSTYSGISYNEQFF
TGTGCCAGTAGTACATATAGCGGGATCTCCTACAATGAGCAGTTCTTC
>TRBJ2-3|TRBD2|TRBV18
CASSPRGLAGGTDTQYF
TGTGCCAGCTCACCAAGGGGACTAGCGGGGGGCACAGATACGCAGTATTTT
>TRBJ2-1|.|TRBV11-1
CASSQLRDEQFF
TGTGCCAGCAGCCAATTGCGGGATGAGCAGTTCTTC
>TRBJ1-1|.|TRBV19
CASTALPNTEAFF
TGTGCCAGTACCGCACTCCCGAACACTGAAGCTTTCTTT
>TRBJ1-3|.|TRBV9
CASSEGGNTIYF
TGTGCCAGCAGCGAGGGGGGAAACACCATATATTTT
>TRBJ2-7|TRBD2|TRBV9
CASSDPKKAGSSYEQYF
TGTGCCAGCAGCGACCCTAAAAAAGCGGGGAGCTCCTACGAGCAGTACTTC
>TRBJ2-2|TRBD2|TRBV5-1
CASSLVGTSAAGELFF
TGCGCCAGCAGCTTGGTTGGGACTAGCGCTGCCGGGGAGCTGTTTTTT
>TRBJ2-1|.|TRBV7-2
CASSSGTLQFF
TGTGCCAGCAGCTCCGGGACTCTGCAGTTCTTC
>TRBJ2-3|TRBD2|TRBV9
CASSVSGGSTDTQYF
TGTGCCAGCAGCGTAAGCGGGGGTAGCACAGATACGCAGTATTTT
>TRBJ2-4|.|TRBV7-9
CASSLEPIVQYF
TGTGCCAGCAGCTTAGAACCTATAGTCCAGTACTTC
>TRBJ2-5|.|TRBV7-9
CASSLGGTGTQYF
TGTGCCAGCAGCTTGGGGGGAACAGGGACCCAGTACTTC
>TRBJ1-3|.|TRBV30
CAWRTGRNTIYF
TGTGCCTGGAGGACAGGTAGAAACACCATATATTTT
>TRBJ2-5|.|TRBV7-9
CASSLALGGVKTQYF
TGTGCCAGCAGCTTAGCGCTGGGAGGCGTAAAGACCCAGTACTTC
>TRBJ2-1|TRBD2|TRBV30
CAWSAGLAGLGEQFF
TGTGCCTGGAGTGCAGGACTAGCGGGGCTTGGTGAGCAGTTCTTC
>TRBJ2-7|TRBD1|TRBV6-1
CASTRDRVAYEQYF
TGTGCCAGCACTAGGGACAGGGTTGCCTACGAGCAGTACTTC
>TRBJ2-5|.|TRBV5-1
CASSLESRGETQYF
TGCGCCAGCAGCTTGGAGTCTAGAGGAGAGACCCAGTACTTC
>TRBJ2-7|TRBD1|TRBV9
CASSGTGGYNHEQYF
TGTGCCAGCAGCGGTACAGGGGGCTATAACCACGAGCAGTACTTC